Included here is one T cell receptor beta chain sequence, with context. The antigen it binds to is not known. Base quality data are lacking; no much larger clone is found one base away. This sample was taken from a study of T cell responses to AZD1222 COVID-19 vaccine (TCRdb year 2021). With regard to the full study: AZD1222 recipients whose second dose came at about 4 weeks and those whose second dose came at about 12 weeks were combined into one group, since spike-specific TCR depth and breadth did not differ between the two schedules. A total of 240 or so trial participants underwent TCR sequencing, of whom 200 to 220 had received two doses of AZD1222 and some 25 had received two doses of the MenACWY control vaccine. Trial participants were enrolled into age subgroups of 18-55, 56-69 and 70-plus years, which contained 148, 28 and 57 TCR-sequenced participants, respectively. The investigation overall reported the following: Conclusions about previously exposed vaccinees were limited because only a handful of AZD1222 recipients were SARS-CoV-2 seropositive at baseline. After two AZD1222 doses, both the breadth and the depth of spike-specific TCRs were significantly higher than at day 0 and than in MenACWY recipients. The 56-69-year group was small, and its depth increase did not reach significance, likely because of low power. Vaccine-associated CD4 TCRs spanned the whole spike protein, with dominant responses in regions 160-218 and 743-854. Most participants were white British and females outnumbered males, and the authors suggested that clonal diversity may have been underestimated. Because no samples from the day 14 peak response were available, repertoires could be characterized only after the peak T cell response. Reportedly, close to half of the unique spike-specific TCRs recognized epitopes lying outside the regions that are mutated in the B.1.351 and B.1.1.7 variants.

The time point tag for this specimen amounts to: baseline before first vaccination. Vaccinee samples came from UK trials COV001 and COV002, including a single-blind randomized controlled phase 2/3 trial of AZD1222 (ChAdOx1 nCoV-19) in healthy adults. For TCRbeta chain sequencing, PBMC samples were collected from trial participants at day 0 and at day 28 after the second dose. The CDR3 regions of human TCRbeta chains were analyzed by immunosequencing. As for the original processing: Repertoire TCRs were checked for matches against a reference library of SARS-CoV-2-specific TCRs that had been generated using the MIRA antigen-specificity platform. Breadth meant the fraction of unique TCRs that were SARS-CoV-2-associated, whereas depth meant the fraction of total T cells that were SARS-CoV-2-associated. Using the MIRA data, every spike-specific TCR was mapped to the spike region that the TCR reacted to and assigned to either a CD4 or a CD8 class. Log10-transformed breadth and depth values were compared by one-way ANOVA with Sidak's multiple comparisons tests. This immuneACCESS table, as held by TCRdb, lists in-frame sequences with V and J called but not all clones. Of the missing ones, under half trace to an unresolved V gene in checked studies; the others have no known cause. V and J calls and clone size come straight from that table; D and trimming were deduced from the DNA. The sample contains roughly 180,000 clones, about nine tenths of them found a single time. Approximately 3% of the sample is in the top ten clones.

At the junction V is shortened by 6 bases and J by 0 bases; bases outside the gene matches: 4. CDR1 and CDR2 were assigned from the germline V gene (reference sequence) as LNHDA and SQIVND. CDR3 length: 15 amino acids, cysteine to phenylalanine. CDR3 DNA only is kept here, 45 bases in frame from base 1. Rearrangement joined TRBV19 to TRBJ2-1; TRBD1 aligns with 8 central bases. The TCR originated in an adult in good health. Sequenced material: peripheral blood, taken on day 0 of AZD1222 vaccination. The CDR3 protein: CASSDQGASYNEQFF. The sequence in DNA is TGTGCCAGTAGCGACCAGGGGGCCTCCTACAATGAGCAGTTCTTC.